Following are 28 T cell receptor beta chains from one sample sequenced in a study of blood T cell repertoires in COVID-19. TCRdb's table, derived via immunoSEQ multiplex PCR, lists solely in-frame clones and lacks some. The table records about 160,000 clones, 85% to 95% of them present only once. Sequencing input: peripheral blood. The receptors stem from a woman aged 55-70 years with COVID-19, enrolled during active disease.

In its sample, this clone was seen once. The chain recombines TRBV2 with TRBJ1-6; D is possibly TRBD1 (5 bases). CDR1 is SNHLY and CDR2 is FYNNEI in the germline V gene. V lost 6 bases and J lost 3, with 12 bases in between. This CDR3 has 15 amino acids. CDR3 residues: CASRRQNDYNSPLHF. In DNA, the CDR3 is TGTGCCAGCAGACGACAGAACGACTATAATTCACCCCTCCACTTT.

The chain carries TRBV24-1 and TRBJ1-1; D is uncertain. The V gene's germline CDR1 is KGHDR and CDR2 SFDVKD. Trimming removed 7 bases from V and 1 base from J, with 9 bases in between. The length of the CDR3 is 13 residues. The CDR3 is CATRDTENTEAFF. For the CDR3, the DNA is TGTGCCACCAGGGATACAGAGAACACTGAAGCTTTCTTT.

This chain connects TRBV9 to TRBJ1-6; D perhaps matches TRBD1 (6 bases). Germline V lookup: CDR1 SGDLS, CDR2 YYNGEE. Trimming left V 4 bases short and J 9 bases short, with 14 bases between. CDR3 size: 14 residues. The CDR3 loop is CASSPDSFFSPLHF. In nucleotides, the CDR3 is TGTGCCAGCAGCCCGGACAGCTTCTTTTCACCCCTCCACTTT.

The CDR3 reads CASSLLQETQYF. CDR3 DNA: TGTGCCAGCAGTTTACTCCAAGAGACCCAGTACTTC. The chain joins TRBV12-3 or TRBV12-4 to TRBJ2-5; D not certain. The CDR3 totals 12 residues. Trimming stripped 2 bases from V and 1 base from J, with 2 bases between.

The chain recombines TRBV3-1 (or the pseudogene TRBV3-2) with TRBJ1-6, with D possibly TRBD1 on 5 matching bases. The CDR3 extends over 15 amino acids. The V end lost 1 base, the J end lost 7 bases, and 11 bases lay between the germline ends. Germline V lookup: CDR1 LGHDT, CDR2 YNNKEL (reference sequence). The CDR3 spells CASSQGRATNSPLHF. The CDR3 nucleotides read TGTGCCAGCAGCCAAGGCAGGGCAACCAATTCACCCCTCCACTTT.

The chain carries TRBV6-6 and TRBJ2-7; 11 bases are a match to TRBD2. The germline gives CDR1 MNHNY, CDR2 SVGAGI (reference sequence). CDR3 length: 16 residues. After removal of 0 bases from V and 4 bases from J, the junction contained 5 bases not matched to a gene. DNA for the CDR3: TGTGCCAGCAGTTACTCATCCACTAGCGGGGGTTACGAGCAGTACTTC. Protein: CASSYSSTSGGYEQYF.

J is TRBJ2-2 and V is TRBV19; maybe TRBD1 (5 bases). V lost 7 bases to trimming and J lost 6 bases, with 9 bases between them. This CDR3 is 12 amino acids long. The germline gives CDR1 LNHDA, CDR2 SQIVND (reference sequence). CDR3 DNA: TGTGCCAGTATTGGCAGGGCCGGGGAGCTGTTTTTT. Amino acid sequence: CASIGRAGELFF.

The chain is built from TRBV7-9 and TRBJ1-6; D gene ambiguous. The CDR3 spans 12 residues. Trimming removed 4 bases at V and 9 bases at J, with 7 bases between. Germline assignment: CDR1 SEHNR and CDR2 FQNEAQ (reference sequence). As DNA, the CDR3 is TGTGCCAGCAGCTCGCCGGTTTCACCCCTCCACTTT. This encodes CASSSPVSPLHF.

The count of this clone is one. This chain joins TRBV20-1 and TRBJ2-3, with a possible D match to TRBD1 (6 bases). Trimming took off 3 bases at V and 0 bases at J, with 16 bases between the two ends. CDR1 and CDR2 from the germline V gene are DFQATT and SNEGSKA (reference sequence). The CDR3 runs to 16 residues. CDR3 in DNA: TGCAGTGCTAGTCCTGGTTCAGGGGTAAGCACAGATACGCAGTATTTT. This gives the protein CSASPGSGVSTDTQYF.

This sequence joins TRBV19 and TRBJ1-5; D unresolved. Trimming removed 3 bases from V and 1 base from J, with 10 bases in between. Germline loops: CDR1 LNHDA, CDR2 SQIVND (reference sequence). This CDR3 contains 15 residues. CDR3 in amino acids: CASSMGRLSNQPQHF. In nucleotides, the CDR3 is TGTGCCAGTAGTATGGGGAGACTGAGCAATCAGCCCCAGCATTTT.

This clone was picked up a small number of times. The rearrangement joins TRBV2 to TRBJ1-6; tentatively, D is TRBD1 (5 bases). Trimming stripped 8 bases from V and 0 bases from J, with 14 bases between. The CDR3 loop spans 16 amino acids. Germline V gene data show CDR1 as SNHLY and CDR2 as FYNNEI. CDR3 region: CASSTAPSSYNSPLHF. The CDR3 nucleotides read TGTGCCAGCTCGACAGCCCCGAGCTCCTATAATTCACCCCTCCACTTT.

The chain joins TRBV11-2 to TRBJ1-1; D is ambiguous. CDR1 SGHAT and CDR2 FQNNGV come from the germline V gene. Trimming removed 1 base from V and 7 bases from J, with 10 bases in between. This CDR3 is 13 amino acids long. Here the CDR3 DNA reads TGTGCCAGCAGCTTAGGCTCTCGGAGTGAAGCTTTCTTT. It codes for CASSLGSRSEAFF.

The rearrangement joins TRBV18 to TRBJ1-2; D is uncertain. The CDR3 spans 11 residues. Germline CDR1 and CDR2: KGHSH and LQKENI. Trimming took 3 bases from V and 6 from J, leaving 5 bases between them. Here the CDR3 DNA reads TGTGCCAGCTCACCGAGTGATGGCTACACCTTC. Its protein product is CASSPSDGYTF.

CDR3 DNA: TGTGCCACCAGCAGCGGGGGGGCTAGCGGCGCCTACGAGCAGTACTTC. This codes for CATSSGGASGAYEQYF. V usage is TRBV15 and J usage is TRBJ2-7; TRBD2 aligns across 8 bases. Trimming at V came to 3 bases and at J to 2 bases, leaving 9 bases not matched to a gene. Germline values: CDR1 LNHNV, CDR2 YYDKDF (reference sequence). The CDR3 is 16 residues long.

The chain's CDR3 is CASGARLLPERAYNEQFF. Written as DNA, the CDR3 is TGTGCCAGCGGAGCCCGACTATTACCCGAACGCGCGTACAATGAGCAGTTCTTC. The genes are TRBV7-9 and TRBJ2-1; the D gene is possibly TRBD2 (5 bases). CDR3 size: 18 residues. Trimming left V 8 bases short and J 4 bases short, with 27 bases between. Germline loops: CDR1 SEHNR, CDR2 FQNEAQ (reference sequence).

The chain uses TRBV4-3 and TRBJ1-2, with 7 bases identical to TRBD1. V dropped 0 bases and J dropped 7; count of bases not matched to a gene: 11. CDR1 LGHNA and CDR2 YSLEER come from the germline V gene. This CDR3 is built from 16 residues. The CDR3 region has the DNA TGCGCCAGCAGCCAAGAGCTTCCTGACAGGGTTGGTGGCTACACCTTC. Amino acids: CASSQELPDRVGGYTF.

The chain employs TRBV7-2 and TRBJ2-5; TRBD2 agrees at 7 bases. Trimming cost V 4 bases and J 5 bases; bases outside gene matches: 13. CDR3 length: 16 amino acids. Germline V gives CDR1 SGHTA, CDR2 FQGNSA. CDR3 coding DNA: TGTGCCAGCAGCTCCCGCCTCTGGCGGGGGATGGAGACCCAGTACTTC. This gives the protein CASSSRLWRGMETQYF. Supplemented by reference TRBV7-2 and TRBJ2-5, the full variable domain reads GAGVSQSPSNKVTEKGKDVELRCDPISGHTALYWYRQSLGQGLEFLIYFQGNSAPDKSGLPSDRFSAERTGGSVSTLTIQRTQQEDSAVYLCASSSRLWRGMETQYFGPGTRLLVL.

The J gene is TRBJ1-5, the V gene TRBV29-1; tentative D call: TRBD1 (5 bases). The V end lost 5 bases, the J end lost 4 bases, and 9 bases lay between the germline ends. CDR1 and CDR2 (germline): SQVTM, ANQGSEA. This CDR3 has 12 amino acids. For the CDR3, the DNA is TGCAGCGTTCGGCAGGGTAATCAGCCCCAGCATTTT. It yields the protein CSVRQGNQPQHF. The entire variable domain, with the rest obtained from reference TRBV29-1 and TRBJ1-5, is as follows: SAVISQKPSRDICQRGTSLTIQCQVDSQVTMMFWYRQQPGQSLTLIATANQGSEATYESGFVIDKFPISRPNLTFSTLTVSNMSPEDSSIYLCSVRQGNQPQHFGDGTRLSIL.

This clone was observed once. The chain employs TRBV19 and TRBJ1-1; 7 bases line up with TRBD1. Per germline, CDR1 LNHDA and CDR2 SQIVND (reference sequence). V shed 6 bases and J 0 bases; nucleotides not matched to a gene: 7. The CDR3 length is 15 residues. Written as DNA, the CDR3 is TGTGCCAGTAGAGTGAGACAGGGCATGAACACTGAAGCTTTCTTT. This codes for CASRVRQGMNTEAFF.

The chain combines TRBV19 with TRBJ1-1; maybe TRBD1 (6 bases). Germline V lookup: CDR1 LNHDA, CDR2 SQIVND (reference sequence). V was clipped by 5 bases and J by 5 bases, with 9 bases between them. CDR3 size: 12 residues. The CDR3 region is CASSSGVTEAFF. CDR3 sequence (DNA): TGTGCCAGTAGTTCAGGGGTAACTGAAGCTTTCTTT. The full variable domain, with the rest looked up from reference TRBV19 and TRBJ1-1, is DGGITQSPKYLFRKEGQNVTLSCEQNLNHDAMYWYRQDPGQGLRLIYYSQIVNDFQKGDIAEGYSVSREKKESFPLTVTSAQKNPTAFYLCASSSGVTEAFFGQGTRLTVV.

CDR3 nucleotide sequence: TGTGCCAGCAGTGAAGCCAAGGGGGCTCCTGGCTACACCTTC. Its protein is CASSEAKGAPGYTF. The chain employs TRBV2 and TRBJ1-2; 7 bases line up with TRBD1. Germline-derived CDR1 and CDR2 are SNHLY and FYNNEI. This CDR3 has 14 amino acids. Trimming cost V 0 bases and J 7 bases; bases outside gene matches: 5.

J is TRBJ2-2 and V is TRBV5-1; D gene uncertain. The CDR3 is 16 amino acids. Germline loops: CDR1 SGHRS, CDR2 YFSETQ. V gave up 0 bases and J gave up 0 bases, with 9 bases separating them. The CDR3 spells CASSLGAGSNTGELFF. Here the CDR3 DNA reads TGCGCCAGCAGCTTGGGGGCAGGTTCGAACACCGGGGAGCTGTTTTTT.

This chain links TRBV18 with TRBJ2-1, with 10 bases identical to TRBD1. The junction had 6 bases not matched to a gene; V was cut back by 1 base and J by 6 bases. Germline V gene data show CDR1 as KGHSH and CDR2 as LQKENI. The CDR3 length is 16 residues. The CDR3 reads CASSPRRTGGGNEQFF. CDR3 in DNA: TGTGCCAGCTCACCACGAAGGACAGGGGGAGGCAATGAGCAGTTCTTC. Variable domain in full (rest from reference TRBV18 and TRBJ2-1): NAGVMQNPRHLVRRRGQEARLRCSPMKGHSHVYWYRQLPEEGLKFMVYLQKENIIDESGMPKERFSAEFPKEGPSILRIQQVVRGDSAAYFCASSPRRTGGGNEQFFGPGTRLTVL.

The CDR3 nucleotides read TGTGCCAGCAGCCTACAGGGGGCGACCCACTATGGCTACACCTTC. As protein: CASSLQGATHYGYTF. V is TRBV14 and J is TRBJ1-2, with TRBD1 identical over 9 bases. V trimming: 4 bases; J trimming: 3 bases; junction bases outside the gene matches: 6. The CDR3 length is 15 residues. Germline CDR1 is SGHDN and CDR2 is FVKESK. The variable domain in full, with the rest retrieved from reference TRBV14 and TRBJ1-2, is EAGVTQFPSHSVIEKGQTVTLRCDPISGHDNLYWYRRVMGKEIKFLLHFVKESKQDESGMPNNRFLAERTGGTYSTLKVQPAELEDSGVYFCASSLQGATHYGYTFGSGTRLTVV.

The chain employs TRBV7-3 and TRBJ2-7, with TRBD1 matching 9 bases. CDR1 and CDR2 from the germline V gene are SGHTA and FQGTGA. The trim removed 5 bases at V and 4 bases at J, leaving 9 bases unmatched. This CDR3 spans 15 amino acids. This CDR3 reads CASSPQTGGGYEQYF. DNA of the CDR3: TGTGCCAGCAGCCCACAGACAGGGGGTGGTTACGAGCAGTACTTC.

The chain combines TRBV4-2 with TRBJ2-2; possibly TRBD2 for D (5 bases). V lost 1 base, J lost 1 base, and 7 bases lay in between. Germline CDR1 reads LGHNA; CDR2 reads YNFKEQ. The length of the CDR3 is 15 residues. In DNA, the CDR3 is TGTGCCAGCAGCCAAGTCGGGGTGAACACCGGGGAGCTGTTTTTT. It encodes CASSQVGVNTGELFF.

This sequence joins TRBV11-2 and TRBJ2-3; 10 bases are a match to TRBD2. Trimming removed 2 bases from V and 4 bases from J; junction bases left unmatched: 15. The germline V gene has CDR1 SGHAT and CDR2 FQNNGV. CDR3 length: 19 residues. The CDR3, as DNA: TGTGCCAGCAGCTTAAGTCTAGCGGGGGCCCGCTCCAGCGCAGATACGCAGTATTTT. It codes for CASSLSLAGARSSADTQYF.

DNA of the CDR3: TGTGCCAGCAGCCCGACCCCAGGGGGCTCTAATGAAAAACTGTTTTTT. This gives the protein CASSPTPGGSNEKLFF. The chain is built from TRBV7-9 and TRBJ1-4; TRBD1 matches 8 bases. Per the germline V gene, CDR1 is SEHNR and CDR2 is FQNEAQ (reference sequence). The CDR3 is 16 amino acids. The V gene end was trimmed by 5 bases and the J gene end by 3 bases; junction bases not matched to a gene: 8.